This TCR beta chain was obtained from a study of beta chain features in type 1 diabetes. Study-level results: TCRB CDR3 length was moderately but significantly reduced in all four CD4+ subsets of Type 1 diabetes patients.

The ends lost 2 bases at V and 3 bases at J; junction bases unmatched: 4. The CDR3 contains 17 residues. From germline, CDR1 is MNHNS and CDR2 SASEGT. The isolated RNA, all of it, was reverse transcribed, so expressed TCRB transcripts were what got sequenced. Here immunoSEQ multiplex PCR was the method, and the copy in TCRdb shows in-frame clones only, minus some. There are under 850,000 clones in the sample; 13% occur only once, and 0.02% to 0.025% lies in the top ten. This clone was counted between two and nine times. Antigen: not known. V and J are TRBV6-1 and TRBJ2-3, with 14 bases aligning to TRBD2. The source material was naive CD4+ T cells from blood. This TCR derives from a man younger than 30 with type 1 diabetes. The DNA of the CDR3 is TGTGCCAGCAGTGAAAGACTAGCGGGGGGGCCAACAGATACGCAGTATTTT. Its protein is CASSERLAGGPTDTQYF.